These 3 T cell receptor beta chains originate from one sample sequenced in a study of blood T cell repertoires in COVID-19. Here immunoSEQ multiplex PCR was the method, and the copy in TCRdb shows in-frame clones only, minus some. This table holds a few hundred thousand clones, about 82% found once. Sequencing was performed on peripheral blood. The receptors derive from a woman between 45 and 65 years old with active or convalescent COVID-19.

The gene calls are TRBV5-1 and TRBJ2-3, with TRBD2 matching over 10 bases. Germline lookup yields CDR1 SGHRS and CDR2 YFSETQ. V lost 4 bases to trimming and J lost 4 bases; unmatched junction nucleotides: 15. The CDR3 extends over 18 amino acids. This CDR3 reads CASSPWGPSGSEADTQYF. In DNA, the CDR3 is TGCGCCAGCAGCCCCTGGGGTCCTAGCGGGAGTGAGGCAGATACGCAGTATTTT.

The J gene is TRBJ2-1, the V gene TRBV7-5; no DNA check was done on the table's D call, TRBD2. TRBV7-5 is a known pseudogene. The CDR3 runs 15 residues. The CDR3 loop is CVRSVGLALINEQFF. The CDR3 nucleotides are TGTGTCAGAAGCGTCGGACTAGCGTTAATCAATGAGCAGTTCTTC.

The chain has TRBV5-1 and TRBJ2-3, with D tentatively TRBD2 (6 bases). V lost 5 bases and J 1 base, leaving 11 bases between the germline ends. Germline V gene sequence: CDR1 SGHRS, CDR2 YFSETQ. The CDR3 sequence is 14 residues long. The CDR3 reads CASSTPGGTDTQYF. CDR3 bases: TGCGCCAGCAGTACGCCGGGGGGCACAGATACGCAGTATTTT.